This TCR beta chain is from a study of a mutant IDH1 vaccine in newly diagnosed glioma. In the study overall: The treated population exhibited a male proportion of around 62%, a female proportion of roughly 40%, and a mean age of about 39 years.

The sample's time point: baseline, week 1 (first vaccination visit). Noted treatment: pre-vaccination baseline after standard-of-care therapy. Here immunoSEQ multiplex PCR was the method, and the copy in TCRdb shows in-frame clones only, minus some. The table lists roughly 99,000 clones, approximately 90% of them singletons. This TCR was recovered from a woman aged 45-60 years with glioma. The sequencing used PBMCs, collected from a glioma patient treated with radiotherapy, temozolomide or both.

CDR3 bases: TGTGCCAGCAGCTTAGCTAGTGCGGGAGTTTTGAATGAGCAGTTCTTC. Translation gives CASSLASAGVLNEQFF. The genes are TRBV7-9 and TRBJ2-1, with 7 bases that match TRBD2. CDR1 is SEHNR, CDR2 FQNEAQ, per germline (reference sequence). The CDR3 is made up of 16 amino acids. The J segment lost 7 bases and the V segment lost 0 bases, leaving 9 bases of the junction unmatched.